Listed below are T cell receptor beta chains from one sample, sequenced in a study of cytomegalovirus exposure and HLA in healthy donors. The assay was immunoSEQ multiplex PCR, and TCRdb's table has in-frame clones only and misses some. The sample yields approximately 54,000 clones, 89% seen once. Sequencing was carried out using PBMCs. These receptors all stem from a woman between 18 and 30 years old in good health and CMV-seropositive. Both conserved end residues are part of each CDR3. The D gene is left open where the match is weak. Size is stated for part of the rows, as once, few or many counts, or as a class when the clone is expanded.

j_call: TRBJ2-3
cdr3_length: 16
v_call: TRBV30
clone_size: -
d_call: -
cdr3_nt: TGTGCCTGGAGTGTAAAGTCGGGGTTCGGCACAGATACGCAGTATTTT
cdr3_aa: CAWSVKSGFGTDTQYF

j_call: TRBJ2-2
cdr3_length: 13
v_call: TRBV7-5
clone_size: -
d_call: -
cdr3_nt: TGTGCCAGAAGGTCCCCAGGGGCCGGGGAGCTGTTTTTT
cdr3_aa: CARRSPGAGELFF

j_call: TRBJ2-1
cdr3_length: 15
v_call: TRBV5-5
clone_size: -
d_call: TRBD2
cdr3_nt: TGTGCCAGCAGCCCAGCGGGGAGCTCCTACAATGAGCAGTTCTTC
cdr3_aa: CASSPAGSSYNEQFF

j_call: TRBJ1-1
cdr3_length: 17
v_call: TRBV4-1
clone_size: -
d_call: TRBD1
cdr3_nt: TGCGCCAGCAGCCACCGGTCCGGGACAGGGGCTGGCACTGAAGCTTTCTTT
cdr3_aa: CASSHRSGTGAGTEAFF

j_call: TRBJ1-1
cdr3_length: 12
v_call: TRBV7-6
clone_size: -
d_call: TRBD1
cdr3_nt: TGTGCCAGCAGCTTACATCAGGGGGAGACTTTCTTT
cdr3_aa: CASSLHQGETFF

j_call: TRBJ2-5
cdr3_length: 14
v_call: TRBV7-3
clone_size: few
d_call: -
cdr3_nt: TGTGCCAGCAGCGACGGAGGGGGCTGGGAGACCCAGTACTTC
cdr3_aa: CASSDGGGWETQYF

j_call: TRBJ2-2
cdr3_length: 13
v_call: TRBV11-1
clone_size: -
d_call: -
cdr3_nt: TGTGCCAGCAGCCAAACAGGAACCGGGGAGCTGTTTTTT
cdr3_aa: CASSQTGTGELFF

j_call: TRBJ2-5
cdr3_length: 12
v_call: TRBV6-6
clone_size: -
d_call: TRBD1
cdr3_nt: TGTGCCAGCAGTTACGGACAGGGGGCCGTTTACTTC
cdr3_aa: CASSYGQGAVYF

j_call: TRBJ2-7
cdr3_length: 16
v_call: TRBV6-1
clone_size: -
d_call: TRBD1
cdr3_nt: TGTGCCAGCAGTGAAGCTTTGGGGACAGGGGGCTACGAGCAGTACTTC
cdr3_aa: CASSEALGTGGYEQYF

j_call: TRBJ2-3
cdr3_length: 14
v_call: TRBV5-1
clone_size: -
d_call: -
cdr3_nt: TGCGCCAGCAGCTTGCTCACTAACACAGATACGCAGTATTTT
cdr3_aa: CASSLLTNTDTQYF

j_call: TRBJ1-3
cdr3_length: 17
v_call: TRBV19
clone_size: -
d_call: -
cdr3_nt: TGTGCCAGTAGTCGGTCCGCTTCAGGGTATCTAAAGGACACCATATATTTT
cdr3_aa: CASSRSASGYLKDTIYF

j_call: TRBJ1-2
cdr3_length: 13
v_call: TRBV11-2
clone_size: -
d_call: -
cdr3_nt: TGTGCCAGCAGCTTAATGGGGGAGGGAGGCTACACCTTC
cdr3_aa: CASSLMGEGGYTF

j_call: TRBJ2-3
cdr3_length: 22
v_call: TRBV30
clone_size: -
d_call: TRBD1
cdr3_nt: TGTGCCTGGAGTGTAGGCAGGGGGTTTAGGGACAGGGGGCTGAGATTGCCAGATACGCAGTATTTT
cdr3_aa: CAWSVGRGFRDRGLRLPDTQYF

j_call: TRBJ2-1
cdr3_length: 16
v_call: TRBV6-1
clone_size: once
d_call: TRBD2
cdr3_nt: TGTGCCAGCAGTGAAGTCCTAGCGGGGGGGGACAATGAGCAGTTCTTC
cdr3_aa: CASSEVLAGGDNEQFF

j_call: TRBJ1-4
cdr3_length: 14
v_call: TRBV4-3
clone_size: -
d_call: -
cdr3_nt: TGCGCCAGCAGCCAAGATCCCCAGAATGAAAAACTGTTTTTT
cdr3_aa: CASSQDPQNEKLFF

j_call: TRBJ1-2
cdr3_length: 13
v_call: TRBV5-1
clone_size: -
d_call: -
cdr3_nt: TGCGCCAGCAGCGATACATCAAACTATGGCTACACCTTC
cdr3_aa: CASSDTSNYGYTF

j_call: TRBJ2-1
cdr3_length: 13
v_call: TRBV13
clone_size: -
d_call: -
cdr3_nt: TGTGCCAGCAGCTTTTTTTTCCGCGGTGAGCAGTTCTTC
cdr3_aa: CASSFFFRGEQFF

j_call: TRBJ1-2
cdr3_length: 14
v_call: TRBV5-1
clone_size: -
d_call: -
cdr3_nt: TGCGCCAGCAGCTTGGCAGGAACTAACTATGGCTACACCTTC
cdr3_aa: CASSLAGTNYGYTF

j_call: TRBJ1-2
cdr3_length: 13
v_call: TRBV18
clone_size: -
d_call: -
cdr3_nt: TGTGCCAGCTCACCCGGCAGGGGCTATGGCTACACCTTC
cdr3_aa: CASSPGRGYGYTF

j_call: TRBJ2-5
cdr3_length: 15
v_call: TRBV18
clone_size: -
d_call: -
cdr3_nt: TGTGCCAGCTCACCAGACAGAGATAGCGGAGAGACCCAGTACTTC
cdr3_aa: CASSPDRDSGETQYF

j_call: TRBJ2-3
cdr3_length: 16
v_call: TRBV5-1
clone_size: -
d_call: -
cdr3_nt: TGCGCCAGCAGCTTATGGCTTCGGAGGGACACAGATACGCAGTATTTT
cdr3_aa: CASSLWLRRDTDTQYF

j_call: TRBJ2-1
cdr3_length: 18
v_call: TRBV7-9
clone_size: -
d_call: -
cdr3_nt: TGTGCCAGCAGCTACCCCTCGCCCGCTCTAGACCGCCGCAATGAGCAGTTCTTC
cdr3_aa: CASSYPSPALDRRNEQFF

j_call: TRBJ1-4
cdr3_length: 14
v_call: TRBV28
clone_size: -
d_call: TRBD1
cdr3_nt: TGTGCCAGCAGTTCGGGACAGGGGGCTGAAAAACTGTTTTTT
cdr3_aa: CASSSGQGAEKLFF

j_call: TRBJ1-5
cdr3_length: 17
v_call: TRBV21-1
clone_size: once
d_call: -
cdr3_nt: TGTGCCAGCAAGAACCGGGACAGAGCATATAGCAATCAGCCCCAGCATTTT
cdr3_aa: CASKNRDRAYSNQPQHF

j_call: TRBJ2-2
cdr3_length: 14
v_call: TRBV5-1
clone_size: -
d_call: -
cdr3_nt: TGCGCCAGCAGCTTAGACATGTCATCCGGGGAGCTGTTTTTT
cdr3_aa: CASSLDMSSGELFF

j_call: TRBJ1-2
cdr3_length: 14
v_call: TRBV28
clone_size: -
d_call: TRBD1
cdr3_nt: TGTGCCAGCAGTGGTGGACAGGCAGTGTATGGCTACACCTTC
cdr3_aa: CASSGGQAVYGYTF

j_call: TRBJ2-5
cdr3_length: 18
v_call: TRBV11-1
clone_size: -
d_call: TRBD1
cdr3_nt: TGTGCCAGCAGCCTTACCCTTGGAACAGGGGGCTTAACGGAGACCCAGTACTTC
cdr3_aa: CASSLTLGTGGLTETQYF

j_call: TRBJ1-2
cdr3_length: 16
v_call: TRBV5-1
clone_size: -
d_call: TRBD1
cdr3_nt: TGCGCCAGCAGCTTGGGGGACAGGATCTCTATGAGGGACTACACCTTC
cdr3_aa: CASSLGDRISMRDYTF

j_call: TRBJ2-5
cdr3_length: 18
v_call: TRBV7-2
clone_size: -
d_call: TRBD2
cdr3_nt: TGTGCCAGCAGCTTAGAGGTGGTCGGCCTAGCGGGGTTAGAGACCCAGTACTTC
cdr3_aa: CASSLEVVGLAGLETQYF

j_call: TRBJ2-3
cdr3_length: 14
v_call: TRBV6-1
clone_size: -
d_call: -
cdr3_nt: TGTGCCAGCACTACTGGCGGGGCCCCAGATACGCAGTATTTT
cdr3_aa: CASTTGGAPDTQYF

j_call: TRBJ2-4
cdr3_length: 17
v_call: TRBV4-2
clone_size: -
d_call: -
cdr3_nt: TGTGCCAGCAGCCAAGATCGTGGGGGCCAGGGAGGGTACATTCAGTACTTC
cdr3_aa: CASSQDRGGQGGYIQYF

j_call: TRBJ2-2
cdr3_length: 14
v_call: TRBV28
clone_size: -
d_call: -
cdr3_nt: TGTGCCAGCAGTTCACAGGGGAACACCGGGGAGCTGTTTTTT
cdr3_aa: CASSSQGNTGELFF